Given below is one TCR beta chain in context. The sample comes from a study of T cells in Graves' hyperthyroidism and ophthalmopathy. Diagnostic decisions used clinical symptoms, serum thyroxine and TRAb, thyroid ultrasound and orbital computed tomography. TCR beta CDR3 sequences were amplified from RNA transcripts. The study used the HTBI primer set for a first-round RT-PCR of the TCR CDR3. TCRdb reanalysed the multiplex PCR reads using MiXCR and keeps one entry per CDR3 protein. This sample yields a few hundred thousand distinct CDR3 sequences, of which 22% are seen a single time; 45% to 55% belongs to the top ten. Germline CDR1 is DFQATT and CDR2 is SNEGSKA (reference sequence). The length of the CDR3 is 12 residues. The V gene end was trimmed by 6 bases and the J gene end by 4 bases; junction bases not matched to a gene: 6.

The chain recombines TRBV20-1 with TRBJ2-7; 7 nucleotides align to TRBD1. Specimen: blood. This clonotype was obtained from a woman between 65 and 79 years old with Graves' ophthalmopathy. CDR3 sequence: CSAYPGGYEQYF. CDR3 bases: TGCAGTGCATACCCAGGGGGTTACGAGCAGTACTTC.